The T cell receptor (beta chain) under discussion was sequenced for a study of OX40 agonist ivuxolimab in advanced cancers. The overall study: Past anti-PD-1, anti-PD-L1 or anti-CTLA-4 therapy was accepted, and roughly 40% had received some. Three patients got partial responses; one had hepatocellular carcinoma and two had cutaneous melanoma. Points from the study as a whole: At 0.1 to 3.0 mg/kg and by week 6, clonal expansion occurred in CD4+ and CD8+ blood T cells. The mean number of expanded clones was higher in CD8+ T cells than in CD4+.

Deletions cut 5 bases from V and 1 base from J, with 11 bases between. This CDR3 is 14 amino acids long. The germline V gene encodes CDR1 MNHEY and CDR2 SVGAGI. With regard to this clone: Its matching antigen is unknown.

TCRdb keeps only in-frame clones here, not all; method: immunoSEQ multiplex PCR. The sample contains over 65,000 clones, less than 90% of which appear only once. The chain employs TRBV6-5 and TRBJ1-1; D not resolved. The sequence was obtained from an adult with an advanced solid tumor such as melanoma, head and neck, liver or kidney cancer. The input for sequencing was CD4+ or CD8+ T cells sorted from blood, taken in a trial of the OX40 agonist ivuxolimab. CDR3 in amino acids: CASSRATRNTEAFF. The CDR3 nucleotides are TGTGCCAGCAGTAGGGCCACAAGGAACACTGAAGCTTTCTTT.